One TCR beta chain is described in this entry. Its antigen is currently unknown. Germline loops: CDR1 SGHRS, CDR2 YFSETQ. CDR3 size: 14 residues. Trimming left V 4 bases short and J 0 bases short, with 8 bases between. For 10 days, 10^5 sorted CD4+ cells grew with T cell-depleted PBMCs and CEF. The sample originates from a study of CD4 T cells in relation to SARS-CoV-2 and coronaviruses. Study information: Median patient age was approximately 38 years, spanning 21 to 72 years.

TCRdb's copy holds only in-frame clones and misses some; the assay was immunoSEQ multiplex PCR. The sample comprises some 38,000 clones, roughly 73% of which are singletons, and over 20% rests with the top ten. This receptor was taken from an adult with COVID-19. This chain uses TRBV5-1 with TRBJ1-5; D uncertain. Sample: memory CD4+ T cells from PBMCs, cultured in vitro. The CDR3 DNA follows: TGCGCCAGCAGCCTCGGGTCTAGCAATCAGCCCCAGCATTTT. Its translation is CASSLGSSNQPQHF.